This passage covers 12 T cell receptor beta chains from one sample sequenced in a study of blood T cells in healthy people across ages. Primed by a sample-barcoded 5' primer and a J-beta primer mix, a second PCR proceeded for roughly 7 to 11 cycles. TCRdb re-called the 5' RACE reads through MiXCR, storing one row per CDR3 protein. This table holds roughly 1.9 million distinct CDR3 sequences, around 40% found once. Material for sequencing was blood. The receptors come from a human donor in good health.

In its sample, this clonotype was seen once. The gene calls are TRBV5-4 and TRBJ1-1, with TRBD1 matching 7 bases. Germline V gene sequence: CDR1 SGHNT, CDR2 YYREEE (reference sequence). This CDR3 contains 17 residues. V gave up 3 bases and J gave up 3 bases; unmatched junction bases: 14. CDR3 amino acids: CASSSYVLVGTDTEAFF. The DNA of the CDR3 is TGTGCCAGCAGCTCTTATGTACTGGTAGGGACAGACACTGAAGCTTTCTTT.

This chain connects TRBV5-6 to TRBJ2-3, with 13 bases matching TRBD2. With V trimmed by 4 bases and J by 1 base, 3 bases remained unmatched. Germline V CDR1 and CDR2: SGHDT, YYEEEE. There are 16 residues in the CDR3. The DNA for the CDR3 is TGTGCCAGCAGCCAAACTAGCGGGGGGGGCACAGATACGCAGTATTTT. The encoded protein is CASSQTSGGGTDTQYF.

The chain carries TRBV20-1 and TRBJ2-3; TRBD1 agrees at 8 bases. V dropped 3 bases and J dropped 4; count of bases not matched to a gene: 6. This CDR3 spans 14 amino acids. Germline V gene sequence: CDR1 DFQATT, CDR2 SNEGSKA (reference sequence). The CDR3 is CSARARGRPDTQYF. The CDR3, as DNA: TGCAGTGCTAGGGCCAGGGGGCGCCCAGATACGCAGTATTTT.

Details on this clonotype: The junction differs from germline at one of its ends, possibly a read error. The rearrangement joins TRBV9 to TRBJ2-1; D unclear. The CDR3 runs to 14 residues. Germline CDR1 reads SGDLS; CDR2 reads YYNGEE. This chain's CDR3 is CASSLGLGYNGQFF. The CDR3 DNA reads TGTGCCAGCAGCCTCGGGCTTGGCTACAATGGGCAGTTCTTC.

The chain carries TRBV4-2 and TRBJ1-6; D gene ambiguous. The V and J ends lost 0 bases and 7 bases respectively, with 4 bases between them. The CDR3 extends over 13 amino acids. The germline CDR1 and CDR2 sequences are LGHNA and YNFKEQ. CDR3 amino acids: CASSQEENSPLHF. CDR3 bases: TGTGCCAGCAGCCAAGAGGAGAATTCACCCCTCCACTTT.

On this clonotype itself: A read error may be the cause here, since a much bigger clone is one base away. The gene calls are TRBV5-1 and TRBJ2-3; no clear D gene. Germline CDR1 SGHRS, CDR2 YFSETQ. This CDR3 has 14 amino acids. The DNA for the CDR3 is TGCGCCAACAGCTTGGATTGGGGTGAAGATACGCAGTATTTT. This codes for CANSLDWGEDTQYF.

This clonotype occurred a few times. The CDR3 DNA is TGTGCCACCGGGGCAACTAATGAAAAACTGTTTTTT. Its translation: CATGATNEKLFF. The genes are TRBV10-3 and TRBJ1-4, with no clear D. V lost 10 bases, J lost 0 bases, and 6 bases lay in between. Germline lookup yields CDR1 ENHRY and CDR2 SYGVKD. CDR3 length: 12 residues.

V usage is TRBV20-1 and J usage is TRBJ2-1; D is unresolved. Germline values: CDR1 DFQATT, CDR2 SNEGSKA (reference sequence). The V gene lost 0 bases and the J gene lost 9 bases, with 12 bases spanning the gap. This CDR3 region has 13 residues. The CDR3 loop reads CSARDRIMGEQFF. CDR3 coding DNA: TGCAGTGCTAGAGATAGAATTATGGGTGAGCAGTTCTTC.

The chain is built from TRBV3-1 and TRBJ1-2; 7 bases agree with TRBD1. V lost 0 bases, J lost 8 bases, and 9 bases stayed unmatched. Germline V gene sequence: CDR1 LGHDT, CDR2 YNNKEL (reference sequence). This CDR3 has 15 amino acids. DNA for the CDR3: TGTGCCAGCAGCCAAGATCCTACAGGGGCGAAAGGCTACACCTTC. It specifies CASSQDPTGAKGYTF.

This chain connects TRBV7-2 to TRBJ2-1; TRBD2 aligns across 12 bases. V lost 0 bases to trimming and J lost 4 bases; unmatched junction nucleotides: 4. The CDR3 length is 17 residues. Germline-derived CDR1 and CDR2 are SGHTA and FQGNSA. CDR3 protein: CASSLALAGGPYNEQFF. The CDR3 coding sequence is TGTGCCAGCAGCTTAGCCCTAGCGGGGGGGCCGTACAATGAGCAGTTCTTC.

The chain recombines TRBV7-2 with TRBJ2-3; D is unclear. This CDR3 region has 13 residues. CDR1 and CDR2 (germline): SGHTA, FQGNSA. V was pared by 1 base and J by 5 bases, with 7 bases between. The DNA for the CDR3 is TGTGCCAGCAGCTTAGGACCCCGAGATACGCAGTATTTT. Translating it yields CASSLGPRDTQYF.

The chain has TRBV6-2 or TRBV6-3 and TRBJ2-4, with 10 nucleotides matching TRBD1. This CDR3 is 14 amino acids long. With 7 bases clipped from V and 6 bases from J, the junction kept 6 bases outside the gene matches. Germline CDR1 MNHEY, CDR2 SVGEGT. CDR3 region: CASTRQGAGNIQYF. Here the CDR3 DNA reads TGTGCCAGCACGAGACAGGGGGCTGGAAACATTCAGTACTTC.